This T cell receptor beta chain was identified during a study of CD8+ T cells in alopecia areata. General observations from the study: The study found higher clonality in lesional than normal scalp, especially in alopecia totalis/universalis.

Of note for this clone: Its target is not known.

The authors extracted RNA and reverse transcribed it into cDNA as the sequencing template. Generated by immunoSEQ multiplex PCR, the TCRdb table keeps only in-frame clones and is missing some. Of more than 95,000 clones in the sample, less than 50% were seen once. V dropped 7 bases and J dropped 9; count of bases not matched to a gene: 18. Germline CDR1 reads MNHEY; CDR2 reads SMNVEV (reference sequence). The CDR3 runs to 17 residues. Sequencing input: NKG2D-low CD8+ T cells sorted from blood. The chain uses TRBV27 and TRBJ2-4, with TRBD2 matching 10 bases. This clonotype was sampled from a human donor with alopecia areata. The CDR3 DNA reads as TGTGCCAGCACCTCCAGCGGGAGGGCCTTAGTTGAGGGCATTCAGTACTTC. Amino acid sequence: CASTSSGRALVEGIQYF.